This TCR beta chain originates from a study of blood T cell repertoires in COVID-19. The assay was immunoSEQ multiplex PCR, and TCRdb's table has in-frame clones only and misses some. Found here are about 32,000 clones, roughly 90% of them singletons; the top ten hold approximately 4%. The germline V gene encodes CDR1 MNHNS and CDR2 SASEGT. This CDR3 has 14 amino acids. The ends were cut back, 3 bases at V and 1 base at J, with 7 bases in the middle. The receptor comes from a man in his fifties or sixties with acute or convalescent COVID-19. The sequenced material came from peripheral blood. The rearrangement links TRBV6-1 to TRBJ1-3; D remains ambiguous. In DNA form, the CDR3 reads TGTGCCAGCAGTGATGGAGTTTCTGGAAACACCATATATTTT. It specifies CASSDGVSGNTIYF.